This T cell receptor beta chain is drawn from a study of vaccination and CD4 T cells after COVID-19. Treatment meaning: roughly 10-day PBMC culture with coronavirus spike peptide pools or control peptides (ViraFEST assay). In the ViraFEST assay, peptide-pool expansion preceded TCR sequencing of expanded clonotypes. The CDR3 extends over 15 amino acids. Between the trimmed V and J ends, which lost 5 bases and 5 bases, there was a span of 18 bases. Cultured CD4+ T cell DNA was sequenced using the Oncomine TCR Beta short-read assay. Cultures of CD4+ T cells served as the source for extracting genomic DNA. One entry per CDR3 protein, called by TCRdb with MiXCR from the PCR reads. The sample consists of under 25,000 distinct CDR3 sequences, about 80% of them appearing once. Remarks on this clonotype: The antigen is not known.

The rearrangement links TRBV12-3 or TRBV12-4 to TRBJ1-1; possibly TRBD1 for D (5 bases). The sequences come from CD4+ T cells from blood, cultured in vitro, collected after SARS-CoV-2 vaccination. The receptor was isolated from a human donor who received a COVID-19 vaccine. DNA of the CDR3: TGTGCCAGCAGTCCCCCCCTGGTCTGGGGGACTGAAGCTTTCTTT. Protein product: CASSPPLVWGTEAFF.